Each of the 16 T cell receptor beta chains below was sequenced from the same sample in a study of identical twins. MiXCR, run by TCRdb on the 5' RACE reads, gives a single entry per CDR3 protein. In the table there are 250,000 to 350,000 distinct CDR3 sequences, under 9.5% of which are singletons. The sample also formed part of further work on yellow fever vaccine responses in identical twins.

Sequencing was done on a sample of memory (CD45RO+) T cells sorted from blood. Receptor source: a woman aged 18-35 years in good health.

This clonotype was observed a handful of times. The gene calls are TRBV6-4 and TRBJ2-1; TRBD2 agrees at 10 bases. Germline V lookup: CDR1 MRHNA, CDR2 SNTAGT. J lost 8 bases, V lost 4 bases, and 8 bases had no gene match. The CDR3 totals 15 residues. CDR3 residues: CASSVSPAGGDEQFF. The CDR3 region has the DNA TGTGCCAGCAGTGTAAGTCCAGCGGGAGGGGATGAGCAGTTCTTC.

The chain links TRBV19 to TRBJ1-5; 8 bases line up with TRBD1. CDR3 length: 14 amino acids. Germline V gives CDR1 LNHDA, CDR2 SQIVND (reference sequence). V lost 4 bases, J lost 5 bases, and 4 bases stayed unmatched. CDR3 residues: CASSRQGRDQPQHF. The CDR3 DNA follows: TGTGCCAGTAGTAGACAGGGGCGCGATCAGCCCCAGCATTTT.

The V call is TRBV10-3, the J call TRBJ1-2; no clear D gene. Looked up from germline, CDR1 is ENHRY and CDR2 is SYGVKD. V was shortened by 10 bases and J by 8 bases, with 17 bases between the two germline ends. There are 12 residues in the CDR3. DNA of the CDR3: TGTGCCAGCAGAACACCGCCTTTGGGCTACACCTTC. Translating it yields CASRTPPLGYTF.

This clonotype was recorded a few times. J is TRBJ2-7 and V is TRBV20-1; D might be TRBD2 (5 bases). Germline CDR1 DFQATT, CDR2 SNEGSKA (reference sequence). The V gene lost 2 bases and the J gene lost 6 bases, with 20 bases spanning the gap. CDR3 length: 15 amino acids. In DNA form, the CDR3 reads TGCAGTGCTAGAAGGATGGCGATCCCCGAGGGCGAGCAGTACTTC. This gives the protein CSARRMAIPEGEQYF.

This clonotype was picked up many times. The chain couples TRBV5-5 to TRBJ1-5; D perhaps matches TRBD1 (5 bases). From germline, CDR1 is SGHKS and CDR2 YYEKEE (reference sequence). The CDR3 contains 15 residues. V lost 4 bases and J 5 bases, leaving 16 bases between the germline ends. CDR3 sequence (DNA): TGTGCCAGCAGCCCCCGAGGGGAAGGGCATCAGCCCCAGCATTTT. Protein sequence: CASSPRGEGHQPQHF.

The V and J genes are TRBV6-1 and TRBJ2-1, with 9 bases matching TRBD2. The CDR3 contains 17 residues. CDR1 is MNHNS and CDR2 is SASEGT in the germline V gene. The junction had 8 bases not matched to a gene; V was cut back by 5 bases and J by 0 bases. CDR3 sequence reads: CASSKTRGRGSYNEQFF. The CDR3 DNA is TGTGCCAGCAGTAAGACGCGCGGGAGGGGCTCCTACAATGAGCAGTTCTTC.

J is TRBJ2-1 and V is TRBV3-1; D might be TRBD1 or TRBD2, each matching 5 bases. The germline V gene encodes CDR1 LGHDT and CDR2 YNNKEL (reference sequence). The CDR3 sequence is 15 residues long. V dropped 0 bases and J dropped 9 bases, with 15 bases sitting between them. In nucleotides, the CDR3 is TGTGCCAGCAGCCAAGACCCGGGACCCACAAGTGAGCAGTTCTTC. Its protein product is CASSQDPGPTSEQFF.

The chain has TRBV20-1 and TRBJ2-6; D may correspond to TRBD1 or TRBD2 (6 bases each). CDR3 length: 15 amino acids. V lost 4 bases and J 2 bases, leaving 12 bases between the germline ends. The V gene's germline CDR1 is DFQATT and CDR2 SNEGSKA (reference sequence). The CDR3 here is CSATNRGPGANVLTF. The DNA for the CDR3 is TGCAGTGCTACCAACCGGGGGCCTGGGGCCAACGTCCTGACTTTC.

This clonotype occurred many times. The V call is TRBV20-1, the J call TRBJ2-3; D unresolved. CDR3 length: 13 residues. Trimming left V 8 bases short and J 2 bases short, with 14 bases between. Germline CDR1 reads DFQATT; CDR2 reads SNEGSKA (reference sequence). CDR3 nucleotide sequence: TGCAGTCCCGGAGACGCCCCCACAGATACGCAGTATTTT. It specifies CSPGDAPTDTQYF.

The chain's CDR3 is CASSGRQPRDEKLFF. The CDR3 bases are TGTGCCAGCAGCGGACGACAACCTCGGGATGAAAAACTGTTTTTT. The chain joins TRBV3-1 to TRBJ1-4, with D unclear. The V end lost 5 bases, the J end lost 6 bases, and 16 bases lay between the germline ends. The CDR3 totals 15 residues. Germline CDR1 LGHDT, CDR2 YNNKEL (reference sequence).

This clonotype showed up just a few times. This sequence joins TRBV18 and TRBJ1-2; D is possibly TRBD1 (6 bases). The length of the CDR3 is 12 residues. Trimming removed 3 bases from V and 7 bases from J, with 9 bases in between. Germline V gene lookup returns CDR1 KGHSH and CDR2 LQKENI. CDR3 loop: CASSPRTAGYTF. In DNA form, the CDR3 reads TGTGCCAGCTCACCTCGGACAGCTGGCTACACCTTC.

This clonotype was counted between two and nine times. This chain connects TRBV29-1 to TRBJ2-3; a possible D gene is TRBD2 (5 bases). V gave up 4 bases and J gave up 0 bases, with 8 bases separating them. CDR1 and CDR2 from the germline V gene are SQVTM and ANQGSEA. This CDR3 is built from 13 residues. As DNA, the CDR3 is TGCAGCGTTGCGCGGACTAGCACAGATACGCAGTATTTT. Translating it yields CSVARTSTDTQYF.

There are many counts of this clonotype. V is TRBV20-1 and J is TRBJ1-5; no firm D call. Germline loops: CDR1 DFQATT, CDR2 SNEGSKA (reference sequence). CDR3 length: 15 amino acids. The V end was cut by 1 base, the J end by 1 base, with 11 bases between. The CDR3 spells CSARGAFGSNQPQHF. CDR3 nucleotide sequence: TGCAGTGCTAGAGGGGCCTTCGGGAGCAATCAGCCCCAGCATTTT.

This clonotype has at least ten counts. The chain uses TRBV19 and TRBJ1-2, with 12 bases fitting TRBD1. J was trimmed by 5 bases and V by 5 bases; bases with no gene match: 6. This CDR3 is built from 15 residues. The V gene's germline CDR1 is LNHDA and CDR2 SQIVND (reference sequence). The CDR3 here is CASSARGQGAYGYTF. The CDR3 nucleotides are TGTGCCAGTAGTGCCCGGGGACAGGGGGCTTATGGCTACACCTTC.

This clonotype has at least ten counts. The DNA of the CDR3 is TGCAGTGCGCAGGGTTTGGGGGGGGACACTGAAGCTTTCTTT. It encodes CSAQGLGGDTEAFF. The chain combines TRBV20-1 with TRBJ1-1; D possibly corresponds to TRBD1 (5 bases). The CDR3 extends over 14 amino acids. The V gene's germline CDR1 is DFQATT and CDR2 SNEGSKA (reference sequence). V lost 6 bases to trimming and J lost 3 bases, with 17 bases between them.

This clonotype has only a few counts. The V gene is TRBV5-1, the J gene TRBJ2-3, with D possibly called TRBD1 or TRBD2 (5 bases each). V lost 6 bases and J 7 bases, leaving 15 bases between the germline ends. CDR1 and CDR2 from the germline V gene are SGHRS and YFSETQ. This CDR3 has 13 amino acids. The CDR3 is CASTPGTQNTQYF. As DNA, the CDR3 is TGCGCCAGCACCCCGGGGACGCAAAATACGCAGTATTTT.